This T cell receptor beta chain was captured in a study of cytomegalovirus exposure and HLA in healthy donors. Study-level background: Unique TCR beta sequences numbering 117 million came from about 180 million T cells in an earlier analysis.

Study-level findings and limits: What TCR beta sequences reportedly achieved was accurate prediction of HLA-A and HLA-B alleles in most subjects.

Use of 60 Vbeta and 13 Jbeta primers characterized the PCR. Profiling relied on immunoSEQ multiplex PCR, and the TCRdb table lists in-frame clones only, not all of them. The top ten clones hold around 1.8% of a sample with under 150,000 clones, 78% of them seen once. There are a few counts of this clone. Its matching antigen is unknown. Germline V gene sequence: CDR1 KGHSH, CDR2 LQKENI. Trimming stripped 3 bases from V and 4 bases from J, with 9 bases between. The length of the CDR3 is 13 residues. The sample consisted of PBMCs. This TCR derives from a woman aged 40 to 50 in good health and CMV-seronegative. V is TRBV18 and J is TRBJ1-1; D gene unclear. The CDR3 nucleotides read TGTGCCAGCTCACCTCTTCAGCGCACTGAAGCTTTCTTT. This translates into CASSPLQRTEAFF.